This T cell receptor (beta chain) was obtained from a study of neurological immune-mediated disorders. Study-level information: Within the group of about 35 multiple sclerosis patients, approximately 31 were relapsing-remitting, while 3 were secondary progressive. General study points: The greatest degree of TCR clonal expansion was observed in HTLV-1-associated myelopathy, with the lowest in multiple sclerosis, below that of healthy controls. CDR3 amino acid sequences found in expanded clones were never shared across subjects, suggesting private repertoires in all groups.

This clonotype was seen at least ten times. Its antigen is as yet unknown. The CDR3 totals 12 residues. Germline V CDR1 and CDR2: SEHNR, FQNEAQ (reference sequence). The V gene lost 6 bases and the J gene lost 6 bases, with 12 bases spanning the gap. The cDNA was synthesized by 5'RACE incorporating 10-nucleotide random UMIs. TCRdb re-derived calls from the 5' RACE reads in MiXCR, one entry per CDR3 protein. Of about 66,000 distinct CDR3 sequences detected, 3.4% appear once; the ten largest clones hold around 3.7%. This rearrangement joins TRBV7-9 to TRBJ2-7; the D is unclear. Material for sequencing was PBMCs. This TCR was sampled from a middle-aged man with multiple sclerosis. For the CDR3, the DNA is TGTGCCAGCAGTCAGGTCTATGGCGAGCAGTACTTC. As protein: CASSQVYGEQYF.